A single sample is the source of the 13 T cell receptor beta chains below, sequenced in a study. TCRdb redid the calling of the RT-PCR reads with MiXCR, one entry per CDR3 protein. There are about 680,000 distinct CDR3 sequences in the sample; 14% occur only once, and 3.6% lies in the top ten. Material: memory CD4+ T cells from blood. The receptors here all came from a female donor in good health, serving as a healthy control.

This clonotype has a count of ten or more. The rearrangement joins TRBV18 to TRBJ1-4; D is ambiguous. Per germline, CDR1 KGHSH and CDR2 LQKENI. V lost 1 base and J 3 bases, leaving 6 bases between the germline ends. This CDR3 has 14 amino acids. DNA for the CDR3: TGTGCCAGCTCACCACGGACCTCTAATGAAAAACTGTTTTTT. This translates into CASSPRTSNEKLFF. Full variable domain (remainder filled in from reference TRBV18 and TRBJ1-4): NAGVMQNPRHLVRRRGQEARLRCSPMKGHSHVYWYRQLPEEGLKFMVYLQKENIIDESGMPKERFSAEFPKEGPSILRIQQVVRGDSAAYFCASSPRTSNEKLFFGSGTQLSVL.

This clonotype was detected many times. The chain has TRBV10-1 and TRBJ2-2; 7 bases align to TRBD1. Germline V lookup: CDR1 WNHNN, CDR2 SYGVQD (reference sequence). This CDR3 has 16 amino acids. V gave up 8 bases and J gave up 3 bases; unmatched junction bases: 12. The CDR3 nucleotides are TGCGCCAGCCACTCCGTCGGGACAGTAGACACCGGGGAGCTGTTTTTT. It specifies CASHSVGTVDTGELFF.

This chain joins TRBV12-3 or TRBV12-4 and TRBJ2-1; D not certain. V lost 3 bases to trimming and J lost 8 bases, with 14 bases between them. The CDR3 is 14 amino acids. The CDR3 region is CASSFSPLGDEQFF. In DNA form, the CDR3 reads TGTGCCAGCAGTTTCAGTCCCCTAGGAGATGAGCAGTTCTTC.

This clonotype was found once. A read error may be the cause here, since a much bigger clone is one base away. This chain connects TRBV27 to TRBJ1-2; maybe TRBD1 (5 bases). The V gene's germline CDR1 is MNHEY and CDR2 SMNVEV (reference sequence). This CDR3 is built from 15 residues. The CDR3 spells CASSLFQGSNYGYIF. CDR3 nucleotide sequence: TGTGCCAGCAGTTTATTCCAGGGCTCTAACTATGGCTACATCTTC.

This chain joins TRBV6-1 and TRBJ2-7, with D uncertain. Germline lookup yields CDR1 MNHNS and CDR2 SASEGT. The CDR3 totals 13 residues. V was trimmed by 0 bases and J by 2 bases, leaving 5 bases between them. CDR3: CASSEAGPYEQYF. CDR3 sequence (DNA): TGTGCCAGCAGTGAAGCCGGCCCCTACGAGCAGTACTTC.

The sample holds a few counts of this clonotype. This rearrangement joins TRBV20-1 to TRBJ2-5; 7 bases agree with TRBD1. Losses at the gene ends were 3 bases for V and 5 bases for J; bases not matched to a gene: 3. There are 12 residues in the CDR3. Germline loops: CDR1 DFQATT, CDR2 SNEGSKA (reference sequence). The CDR3 loop is CSASDRAETQYF. CDR3 bases: TGCAGTGCTAGTGACAGGGCGGAGACCCAGTACTTC.

The sample holds a few counts of this clonotype. V usage is TRBV5-5 and J usage is TRBJ1-5, with D unresolved. CDR3 length equals 12 residues. Germline CDR1 SGHKS, CDR2 YYEKEE (reference sequence). Trimming took off 4 bases at V and 3 bases at J, with 5 bases between the two ends. DNA for the CDR3: TGTGCCAGCAGCGAGAACAATCAGCCCCAGCATTTT. Its protein product is CASSENNQPQHF.

CDR3 residues: CASTQSGNTEAFF. CDR3 in DNA: TGTGCCAGCACTCAGTCAGGGAACACTGAAGCTTTCTTT. The J gene is TRBJ1-1, the V gene TRBV18; no firm D call. Germline V gene sequence: CDR1 KGHSH, CDR2 LQKENI. CDR3 length: 13 residues. V was pared by 8 bases and J by 1 base, with 11 bases between.

This clonotype showed up many times. The chain joins TRBV7-2 to TRBJ2-7; D remains unclear. CDR1 is SGHTA, CDR2 FQGNSA, per germline. Trimming removed 2 bases from V and 2 bases from J, with 4 bases in between. The CDR3 is 12 residues long. CDR3 in DNA: TGTGCCAGCAGCTTAACCACCTACGAGCAGTACTTC. Its translation is CASSLTTYEQYF.

V and J are TRBV12-3 or TRBV12-4 and TRBJ1-5; D possibly corresponds to TRBD1 (5 bases). Trimming pared 6 bases from V and 1 base from J, leaving 13 bases between. This CDR3 is built from 15 residues. This CDR3 reads CASSLDGTSNQPQHF. CDR3 DNA sequence: TGTGCCAGCAGCCTCGACGGGACGAGCAATCAGCCCCAGCATTTT.

The chain employs TRBV30 and TRBJ2-7; TRBD2 matches 12 bases. The CDR3 length is 18 residues. With 3 bases clipped from V and 4 bases from J, the junction kept 16 bases outside the gene matches. From germline, CDR1 is GTSNPN and CDR2 SVGIG (reference sequence). CDR3 region: CAWRTPSGLAGGRYEQYF. In DNA form, the CDR3 reads TGTGCCTGGAGAACACCTTCGGGTCTAGCGGGAGGGAGGTACGAGCAGTACTTC.

This rearrangement joins TRBV7-2 to TRBJ1-6; possibly TRBD1 for D (5 bases). CDR3 length: 14 residues. In germline, CDR1 is SGHTA, CDR2 FQGNSA. V lost 5 bases, J lost 8 bases, and 13 bases lay in between. CDR3 sequence (DNA): TGTGCCAGCAGCGTTCAGGGTATTGATTCACCCCTCCACTTT. This encodes CASSVQGIDSPLHF. The full variable domain, in which reference TRBV7-2 and TRBJ1-6 provide the parts outside the CDR3, is GAGVSQSPSNKVTEKGKDVELRCDPISGHTALYWYRQSLGQGLEFLIYFQGNSAPDKSGLPSDRFSAERTGGSVSTLTIQRTQQEDSAVYLCASSVQGIDSPLHFGNGTRLTVT.

There are a few counts of this clonotype. The CDR3 sequence: CASSLRTSGTTDTQYF. CDR3 DNA sequence: TGTGCCAGCAGCTTAAGAACTAGCGGGACCACAGATACGCAGTATTTT. The gene calls are TRBV7-8 and TRBJ2-3; the match to TRBD2 covers 10 bases. CDR1 is SGHVS, CDR2 FQNEAQ, per germline. V lost 2 bases, J lost 2 bases, and 4 bases stayed unmatched. This CDR3 is 16 amino acids long.